This T cell receptor (beta chain) was identified in a study of T cell responses to AZD1222 COVID-19 vaccine. TCRdb's copy holds only in-frame clones and misses some; the assay was immunoSEQ multiplex PCR. The table shows roughly 120,000 clones, with around 88% occurring only once. Worth noting for this clone: Its specificity is unknown. A read error may account for a junction end that differs from germline.

Regarding the study as a whole: No day 14 peak samples; only post-peak repertoires were characterized. Once two AZD1222 doses were given, Spike-specific TCR breadth and depth went up. Donors were mostly white British, more females; clonal diversity possibly underestimated.

The TCR sequence derives from an adult in good health. The sample consisted of peripheral blood, taken on day 0 of AZD1222 vaccination.

CDR3 protein: CASSWNTDGTRNF. CDR3 DNA sequence: TGCGCCAGCAGCTGGAACACGGACGGGACTAGAAACTTC. The V and J genes are TRBV5-1 and TRBJ2-4, with 8 bases identical to TRBD2. The CDR3 consists of 13 residues. Germline V gene sequence: CDR1 SGHRS, CDR2 YFSETQ.